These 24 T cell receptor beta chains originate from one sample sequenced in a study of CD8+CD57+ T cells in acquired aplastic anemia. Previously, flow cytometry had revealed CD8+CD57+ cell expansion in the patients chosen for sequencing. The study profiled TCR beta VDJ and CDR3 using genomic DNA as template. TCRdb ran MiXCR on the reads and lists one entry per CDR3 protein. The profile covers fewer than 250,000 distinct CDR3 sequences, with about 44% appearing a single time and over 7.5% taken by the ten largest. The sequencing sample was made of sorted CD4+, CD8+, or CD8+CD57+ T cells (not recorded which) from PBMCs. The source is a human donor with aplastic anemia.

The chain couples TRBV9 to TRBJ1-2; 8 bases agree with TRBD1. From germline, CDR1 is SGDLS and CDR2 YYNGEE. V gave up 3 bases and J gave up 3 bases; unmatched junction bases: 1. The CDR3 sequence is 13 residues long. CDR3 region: CASSEGQDYGYTF. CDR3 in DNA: TGTGCCAGCAGCGAGGGACAGGACTATGGCTACACCTTC.

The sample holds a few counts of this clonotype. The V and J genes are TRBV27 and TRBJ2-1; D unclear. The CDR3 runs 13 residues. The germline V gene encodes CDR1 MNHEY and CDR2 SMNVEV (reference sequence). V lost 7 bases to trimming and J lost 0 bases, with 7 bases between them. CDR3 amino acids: CASKTYSYNEQFF. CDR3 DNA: TGTGCCAGCAAGACTTACTCCTACAATGAGCAGTTCTTC.

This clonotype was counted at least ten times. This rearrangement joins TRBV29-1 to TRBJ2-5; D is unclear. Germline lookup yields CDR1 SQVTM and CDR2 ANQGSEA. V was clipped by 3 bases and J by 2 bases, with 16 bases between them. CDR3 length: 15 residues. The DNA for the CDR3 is TGCAGCGTTGATTCCATACAAACCCCTCAAGAGACCCAGTACTTC. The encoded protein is CSVDSIQTPQETQYF.

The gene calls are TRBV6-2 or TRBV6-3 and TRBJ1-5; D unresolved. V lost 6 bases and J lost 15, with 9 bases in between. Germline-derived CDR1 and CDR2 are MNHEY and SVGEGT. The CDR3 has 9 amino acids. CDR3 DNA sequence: TGTGCCAGCAGCTCCCCTCGGCATTTT. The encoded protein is CASSSPRHF.

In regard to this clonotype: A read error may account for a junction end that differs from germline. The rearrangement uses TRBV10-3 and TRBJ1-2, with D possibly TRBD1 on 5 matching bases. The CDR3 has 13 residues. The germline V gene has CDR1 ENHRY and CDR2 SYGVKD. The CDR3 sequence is CAISEPEGSSPSF. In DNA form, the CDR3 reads TGTGCCATCAGTGAGCCCGAGGGGTCCAGCCCGTCCTTC.

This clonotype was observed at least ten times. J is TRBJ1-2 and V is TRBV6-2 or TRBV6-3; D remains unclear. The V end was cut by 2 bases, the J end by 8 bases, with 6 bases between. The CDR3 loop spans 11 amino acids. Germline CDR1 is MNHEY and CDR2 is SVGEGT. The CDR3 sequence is CASSYGEGYTF. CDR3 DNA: TGTGCCAGCAGTTACGGTGAAGGCTACACCTTC.

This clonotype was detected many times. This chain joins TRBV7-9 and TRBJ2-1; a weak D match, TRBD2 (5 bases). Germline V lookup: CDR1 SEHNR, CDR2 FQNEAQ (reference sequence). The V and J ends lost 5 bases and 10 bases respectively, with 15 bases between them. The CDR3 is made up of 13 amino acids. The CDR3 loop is CASSRTLRREQFF. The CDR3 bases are TGTGCCAGCAGCCGGACTCTCCGGCGGGAGCAGTTCTTC.

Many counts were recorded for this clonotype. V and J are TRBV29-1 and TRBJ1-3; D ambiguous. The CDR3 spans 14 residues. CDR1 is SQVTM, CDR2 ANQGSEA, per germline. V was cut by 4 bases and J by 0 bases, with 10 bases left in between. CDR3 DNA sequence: TGCAGCGTTGTATCCAGAAGCTCTGGAAACACCATATATTTT. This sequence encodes CSVVSRSSGNTIYF.

CDR3 in DNA: TGTGCCAGCAGCTACAGTGGACAGGGGCCCCATGGCTACACCTTC. It codes for CASSYSGQGPHGYTF. V is TRBV9 and J is TRBJ1-2, with 9 bases fitting TRBD1. CDR1 is SGDLS, CDR2 YYNGEE, per germline. CDR3 length: 15 amino acids. The trim removed 4 bases at V and 6 bases at J, leaving 10 bases unmatched.

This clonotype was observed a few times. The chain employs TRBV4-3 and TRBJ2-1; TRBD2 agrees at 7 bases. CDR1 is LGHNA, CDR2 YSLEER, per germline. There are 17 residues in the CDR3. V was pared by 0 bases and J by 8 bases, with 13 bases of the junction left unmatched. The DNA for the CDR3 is TGCGCCAGCAGCCAAGATGGGGCCGGGGGGAAATATTATGAGCAGTTCTTC. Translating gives CASSQDGAGGKYYEQFF.

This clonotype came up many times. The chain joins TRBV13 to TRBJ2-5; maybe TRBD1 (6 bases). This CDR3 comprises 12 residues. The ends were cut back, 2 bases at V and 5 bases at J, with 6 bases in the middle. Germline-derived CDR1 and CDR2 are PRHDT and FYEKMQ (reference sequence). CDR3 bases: TGTGCCAGCAGCTTACAGGGGGAGACCCAGTACTTC. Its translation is CASSLQGETQYF.

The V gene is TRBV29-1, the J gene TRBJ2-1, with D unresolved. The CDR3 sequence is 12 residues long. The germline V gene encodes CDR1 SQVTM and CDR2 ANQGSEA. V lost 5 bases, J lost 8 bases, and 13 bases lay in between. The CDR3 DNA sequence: TGCAGCGTTATCGGTGCTTTGGATGAGCAGTTCTTC. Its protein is CSVIGALDEQFF.

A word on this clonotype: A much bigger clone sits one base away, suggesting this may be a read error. The CDR3 reads CASSLNPAPRGHDEQFF. DNA for the CDR3: TGTGCCAGCAGCTTAAACCCAGCTCCGAGGGGCCACGATGAGCAGTTCTTC. The genes are TRBV7-3 and TRBJ2-1; D possibly uses TRBD1 or TRBD2 (5 bases each). The CDR3 extends over 17 amino acids. The germline V gene encodes CDR1 SGHTA and CDR2 FQGTGA. Trimming cost V 1 base and J 8 bases, with 21 bases left between them.

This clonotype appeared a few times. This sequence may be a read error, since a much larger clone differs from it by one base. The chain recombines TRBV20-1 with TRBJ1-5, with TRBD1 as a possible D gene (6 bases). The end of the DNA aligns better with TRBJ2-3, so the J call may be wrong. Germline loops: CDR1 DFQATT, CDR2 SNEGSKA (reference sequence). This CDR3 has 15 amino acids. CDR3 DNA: TGCAGTGCTAGTAACAGGGAGTATAGCAATCAGCCCCAGTATTTT. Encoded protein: CSASNREYSNQPQYF.

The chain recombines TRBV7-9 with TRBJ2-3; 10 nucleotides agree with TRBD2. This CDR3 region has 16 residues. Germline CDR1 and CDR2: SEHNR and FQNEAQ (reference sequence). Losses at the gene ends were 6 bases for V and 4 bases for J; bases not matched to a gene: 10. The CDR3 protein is CASRPSGGVIPDTQYF. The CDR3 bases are TGTGCCAGCAGACCGAGCGGGGGGGTTATCCCAGATACGCAGTATTTT.

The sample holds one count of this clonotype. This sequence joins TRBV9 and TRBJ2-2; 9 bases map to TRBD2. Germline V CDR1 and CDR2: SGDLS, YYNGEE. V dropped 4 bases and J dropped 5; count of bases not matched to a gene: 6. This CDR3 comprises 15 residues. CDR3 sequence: CASSLTSGGTGELFF. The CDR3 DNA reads TGTGCCAGCAGCTTGACCAGCGGGGGGACCGGGGAGCTGTTTTTT.

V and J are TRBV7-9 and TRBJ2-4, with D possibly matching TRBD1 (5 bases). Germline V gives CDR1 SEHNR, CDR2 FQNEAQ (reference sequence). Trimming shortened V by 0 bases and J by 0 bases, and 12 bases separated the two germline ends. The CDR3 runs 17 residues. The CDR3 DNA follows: TGTGCCAGCAGCTTAGCAGTAGGGGATCTAGCCAAAAACATTCAGTACTTC. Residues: CASSLAVGDLAKNIQYF.

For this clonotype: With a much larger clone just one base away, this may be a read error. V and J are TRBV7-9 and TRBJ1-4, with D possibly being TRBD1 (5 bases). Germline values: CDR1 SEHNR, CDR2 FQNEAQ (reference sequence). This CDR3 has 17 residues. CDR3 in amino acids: CASSRTGPGFLSEKLVF. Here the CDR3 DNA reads TGTGCCAGCAGCCGTACGGGGCCCGGCTTCCTCTCTGAAAAACTGGTTTTT.

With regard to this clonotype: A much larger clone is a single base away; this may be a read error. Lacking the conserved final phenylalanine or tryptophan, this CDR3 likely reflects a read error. CDR3 sequence: CASSQDSVTDTQYL. The DNA for the CDR3 is TGTGCCAGCAGCCAAGATAGTGTCACAGATACGCAGTATCTT. The chain employs TRBV3-1 and TRBJ2-3; D is unclear. Trimming pared 0 bases from V and 2 bases from J, leaving 6 bases between. The CDR3 extends over 14 amino acids. CDR1 is LGHDT, CDR2 YNNKEL, per germline (reference sequence).

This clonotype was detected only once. The chain's CDR3 is CASSEADGGQPQHF. The CDR3 nucleotides are TGTGCCAGCAGTGAAGCTGACGGAGGTCAGCCCCAGCATTTT. The chain is built from TRBV2 and TRBJ1-5; no clear D gene. Trimming took 0 bases from V and 6 from J, leaving 9 bases between them. The germline V gene has CDR1 SNHLY and CDR2 FYNNEI. This CDR3 spans 14 amino acids.

The CDR3 sequence is CASSINRDWYNEQFF. The CDR3 DNA is TGTGCCAGCAGCATAAACCGGGACTGGTACAATGAGCAGTTCTTC. This rearrangement joins TRBV7-2 to TRBJ2-1; weak D call: TRBD2 (6 bases). Germline values: CDR1 SGHTA, CDR2 FQGNSA. The germline V and J ends were trimmed by 5 bases and 4 bases, with 15 bases remaining between them. This CDR3 has 15 residues.

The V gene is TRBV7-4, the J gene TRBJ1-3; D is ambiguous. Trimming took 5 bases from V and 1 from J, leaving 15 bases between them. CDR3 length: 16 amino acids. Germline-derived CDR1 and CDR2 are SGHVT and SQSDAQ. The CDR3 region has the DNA TGTGCCAGCAGCCATTTAGCGGATTCTTCTGGAAACACCATATATTTT. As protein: CASSHLADSSGNTIYF.

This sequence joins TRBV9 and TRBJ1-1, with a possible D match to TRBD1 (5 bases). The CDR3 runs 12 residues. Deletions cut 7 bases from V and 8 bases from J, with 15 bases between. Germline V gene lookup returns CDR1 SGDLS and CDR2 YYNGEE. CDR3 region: CASSRGRGEAFF. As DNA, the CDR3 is TGTGCCAGCTCAAGAGGGCGGGGGGAAGCTTTCTTT.

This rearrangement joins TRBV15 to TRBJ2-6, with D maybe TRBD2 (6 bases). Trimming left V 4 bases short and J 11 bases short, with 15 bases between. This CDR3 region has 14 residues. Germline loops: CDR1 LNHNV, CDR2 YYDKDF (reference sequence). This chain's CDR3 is CATSKGGGSYVLTF. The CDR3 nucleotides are TGTGCCACCAGCAAGGGCGGAGGGTCCTACGTCCTGACTTTC.